A selection of T cell receptor beta chains follows, all from one sample in a study of cytomegalovirus exposure and HLA in healthy donors. The table came from immunoSEQ multiplex PCR; TCRdb's copy has only in-frame clones and leaves some out. The sample consists of around 150,000 clones, 60% to 85% of them appearing once. Sequenced: PBMCs. Source of these receptors: a male donor in good health and CMV-seropositive. Each CDR3 is given with its conserved first and last residue. D genes are given only for firm matches. Not all rows give a size; the values are once, few, many and, for expanded clones, a class.

CASSPRKGQGGYEQYF	TGTGCCAGCAGCCCCAGGAAGGGACAGGGGGGCTACGAGCAGTACTTC	TRBV4-2	TRBJ2-7	once	TRBD1
CASSEHQGAYTEAFF	TGTGCCAGCAGTGAACACCAGGGGGCATACACTGAAGCTTTCTTT	TRBV2	TRBJ1-1	few	TRBD1
CASSVARRGGKTQYF	TGTGCCAGCAGCGTAGCTCGGAGGGGTGGCAAGACCCAGTACTTC	TRBV9	TRBJ2-5	-	-
CAWSQGQGLDEQYF	TGTGCCTGGAGTCAAGGACAGGGGTTGGACGAGCAGTACTTC	TRBV30	TRBJ2-7	-	TRBD1
CAWRTGYNYGYTF	TGTGCCTGGCGGACAGGGTATAACTATGGCTACACCTTC	TRBV30	TRBJ1-2	-	TRBD1
CASSPWDSGGNEQFF	TGTGCCAGCAGCCCTTGGGATAGCGGGGGCAATGAGCAGTTCTTC	TRBV13	TRBJ2-1	-	TRBD2
CASSLAEAGSNEQFF	TGCGCCAGCAGCTTGGCCGAGGCTGGAAGCAATGAGCAGTTCTTC	TRBV5-1	TRBJ2-1	-	-
CAGQGELGGRTEAFF	TGTGCCGGTCAGGGGGAGCTGGGTGGAAGGACTGAAGCTTTCTTT	TRBV30	TRBJ1-1	few	TRBD1
CASSSLTGNEQFF	TGTGCCAGCAGCTCTTTGACAGGCAATGAGCAGTTCTTC	TRBV11-2	TRBJ2-1	-	-
CAISEGQHSNQPQHF	TGTGCCATCAGTGAAGGACAGCATAGCAATCAGCCCCAGCATTTT	TRBV10-3	TRBJ1-5	-	-
CSVTPPPPSNYGYTF	TGCAGCGTTACACCTCCACCGCCTTCTAACTATGGCTACACCTTC	TRBV29-1	TRBJ1-2	-	-
CASSQVRGEETQYF	TGCGCCAGCAGCCAAGTCCGGGGGGAAGAGACCCAGTACTTC	TRBV4-3	TRBJ2-5	once	TRBD2
CASSPGRGNQPQHF	TGTGCCAGCTCACCCGGCAGGGGCAATCAGCCCCAGCATTTT	TRBV18	TRBJ1-5	-	-
CASSPRGGQAAVRNTEAFF	TGCGCCAGCAGCCCTAGGGGGGGACAGGCGGCCGTTCGGAACACTGAAGCTTTCTTT	TRBV4-3	TRBJ1-1	-	TRBD1
CALTSGDTGELFF	TGTGCCTTGACTAGCGGGGACACCGGGGAGCTGTTTTTT	TRBV30	TRBJ2-2	-	TRBD2
CASRGGQGSYEQYF	TGTGCCAGCAGGGGGGGACAGGGTTCCTACGAGCAGTACTTC	TRBV6-5	TRBJ2-7	-	TRBD1
CASSETSGGVPYNEQFF	TGTGCCAGCAGCGAGACTAGCGGGGGGGTACCCTACAATGAGCAGTTCTTC	TRBV9	TRBJ2-1	-	TRBD2
CASSGGTFSGANVLTF	TGCGCCAGTTCAGGGGGCACTTTCTCTGGGGCCAACGTCCTGACTTTC	TRBV5-1	TRBJ2-6	-	TRBD1
CATSRGGTINTGELFF	TGTGCCACCAGCAGAGGCGGGACTATCAACACCGGGGAGCTGTTTTTT	TRBV15	TRBJ2-2	-	TRBD2
CASRQGGTEAFF	TGTGCCAGCAGACAGGGGGGCACTGAAGCTTTCTTT	TRBV6-5	TRBJ1-1	once	TRBD1
CASSQVVVSYEQYF	TGCGCCAGCAGCCAAGTCGTCGTGTCCTACGAGCAGTACTTC	TRBV4-3	TRBJ2-7	few	-
CASSPRRRAINSPLHF	TGTGCCAGCAGCCCACGGAGGAGAGCGATTAATTCACCCCTCCACTTT	TRBV7-8	TRBJ1-6	-	-
CASRIFGTSAYNEQFF	TGTGCCAGCAGAATTTTCGGGACTAGCGCCTACAATGAGCAGTTCTTC	TRBV2	TRBJ2-1	few	TRBD2
CASSLTGTSIPETQYF	TGCGCCAGCAGCTTGACCGGGACTAGCATCCCGGAGACCCAGTACTTC	TRBV5-1	TRBJ2-5	few	TRBD2
CATSRNRGTNEKLFF	TGTGCCACCAGCAGGAACAGGGGCACTAATGAAAAACTGTTTTTT	TRBV15	TRBJ1-4	-	TRBD1
CASSLWGVRQPQHF	TGTGCCAGCAGCTTGTGGGGCGTCCGCCAGCCCCAGCATTTT	TRBV5-6	TRBJ1-5	-	-
CASSVGPNTEAFF	TGTGCCAGCAGCGTAGGGCCGAACACTGAAGCTTTCTTT	TRBV9	TRBJ1-1	-	-
CASSDKGYNQPQHF	TGTGCCAGCAGCGACAAGGGGTACAATCAGCCCCAGCATTTT	TRBV5-6	TRBJ1-5	-	-
CASSLGTGGEYEQYF	TGTGCCAGCTCACTCGGGACAGGGGGCGAGTACGAGCAGTACTTC	TRBV18	TRBJ2-7	-	TRBD1
CASSLVSVARGTGELFF	TGTGCCAGCAGCTTAGTTTCCGTAGCGCGGGGCACCGGGGAGCTGTTTTTT	TRBV7-9	TRBJ2-2	few	-
CASSLLGGARGTDTQYF	TGCGCCAGCAGCCTCCTCGGCGGGGCCCGGGGGACAGATACGCAGTATTTT	TRBV5-1	TRBJ2-3	-	-
CASSLFSGGFTDTQYF	TGTGCCAGCAGCTTATTTAGCGGGGGTTTCACAGATACGCAGTATTTT	TRBV5-4	TRBJ2-3	-	TRBD2
CASSPRTSGGTYEQFF	TGTGCCAGCAGCCCCCGGACTAGCGGGGGTACGTATGAGCAGTTCTTC	TRBV7-3	TRBJ2-1	-	TRBD2